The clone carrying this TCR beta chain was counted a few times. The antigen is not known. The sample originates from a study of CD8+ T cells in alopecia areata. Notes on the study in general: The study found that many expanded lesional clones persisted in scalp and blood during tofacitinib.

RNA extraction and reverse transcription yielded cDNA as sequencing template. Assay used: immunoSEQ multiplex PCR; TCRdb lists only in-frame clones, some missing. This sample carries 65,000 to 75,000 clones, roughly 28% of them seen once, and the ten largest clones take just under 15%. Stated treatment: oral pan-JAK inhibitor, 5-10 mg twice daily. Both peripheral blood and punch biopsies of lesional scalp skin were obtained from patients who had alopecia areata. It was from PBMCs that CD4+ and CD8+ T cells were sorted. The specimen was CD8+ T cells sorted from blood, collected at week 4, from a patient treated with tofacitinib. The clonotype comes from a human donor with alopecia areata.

The CDR3 is CSEAGSGRYNEQFF. The CDR3 nucleotides read TGCAGCGAGGCAGGTAGCGGGCGTTACAATGAGCAGTTCTTC. The J gene is TRBJ2-1, the V gene TRBV29-1; 7 bases are a match to TRBD2. Trimming cost V 7 bases and J 4 bases; bases outside gene matches: 10. Germline assignment: CDR1 SQVTM and CDR2 ANQGSEA. This CDR3 region has 14 residues.